The table lists the clone carrying this T cell receptor (beta chain) with many counts. These data belong to a study of T cells after yellow fever vaccination. J was trimmed by 8 bases and V by 0 bases; bases with no gene match: 5. The CDR3 loop spans 15 amino acids. CDR1 is MNHEY, CDR2 SVGAGI, per germline. For TCR, cDNA came from 5'RACE template switching, which added a universal primer site and UMIs. TCRdb redid the calling of the 5' RACE reads with MiXCR, one entry per CDR3 protein. The sample has some 100,000 distinct CDR3 sequences; approximately 8.4% are singletons. Sequenced material: CD8+ T cells not binding an NS4B(214-222) dextramer, sorted from PBMCs, taken more than 14 days after the first yellow fever vaccination. The V and J genes are TRBV6-5 and TRBJ1-4; the match to TRBD1 covers 8 bases. This receptor was identified in a man aged 18 to 29 who received the YFV17D yellow fever vaccine. The CDR3 DNA sequence: TGTGCCAGCAGTTACTCGACAGGGGTAGGGGAAAAACTGTTTTTT. This sequence encodes CASSYSTGVGEKLFF.